This T cell receptor beta chain derives from a study of blood T cells in healthy people across ages. For every donor, a draw yielded ten milliliters of peripheral blood. Overall study results and limits: In older individuals, TCR beta diversity per million T cells was lower, falling roughly linearly with age.

Per the germline V gene, CDR1 is MDHEN and CDR2 is SYDVKM. V lost 6 bases to trimming and J lost 1 base, with 4 bases between them. The CDR3 covers 12 residues. The use of a sample-barcoded 5' primer and a J-beta primer mix characterized a second PCR of about 6 to 11 cycles. TCRdb processed the 5' RACE reads anew with MiXCR; each CDR3 protein has one entry. This sample carries 900,000 to 950,000 distinct CDR3 sequences, about 27% of them seen once, and the ten largest clones take about a tenth. This clonotype was seen a handful of times. Its antigen is undetermined. These same records also appear under a second study, on T cells of mothers and their children. In that study: At a rate of roughly 1.4 ug per 15 ul, cDNA synthesis received all of the extracted RNA. Detection of persistent microchimeric T cell clones did not occur.

The TCR was taken from a woman between 40 and 55 years old in good health. Sequencing input: blood. The chain joins TRBV28 to TRBJ1-5, with D uncertain. For the CDR3, the DNA is TGTGCCAGCAGGGGAAGCAATCAGCCCCAGCATTTT. Translated, it gives CASRGSNQPQHF.